This note documents a single T cell receptor beta chain sequence. These data originate in a study of OX40 agonist ivuxolimab in advanced cancers. At the level of the study: It was ivuxolimab, an agonistic anti-OX40 (CD134) antibody, that patients were treated with.

Only in-frame clones appear in the TCRdb table, and some are missing; sequencing was by immunoSEQ multiplex PCR. This sample carries tens of thousands of clones, around 79% of them seen once, and the ten largest clones take around 33%. This CDR3 has 15 amino acids. With 3 bases removed from V and 0 bases from J, the gap between germline ends came to 12 bases. Germline CDR1 MDHEN, CDR2 SYDVKM. The TCR originated in an adult with an advanced solid tumor such as melanoma, head and neck, liver or kidney cancer. Here the sequenced sample was CD4+ or CD8+ T cells sorted from blood, taken in a trial of the OX40 agonist ivuxolimab. The chain recombines TRBV28 with TRBJ2-7; D may be TRBD1 or TRBD2 (5 bases each). Here the CDR3 DNA reads TGTGCCAGCAGTTTGATCGCAGGGAGCTCCTACGAGCAGTACTTC. It is translated as CASSLIAGSSYEQYF.